One sample yielded the 17 T cell receptor beta chains listed below, sequenced in a study of blood T cell repertoires in COVID-19. Repertoires were generated with immunoSEQ multiplex PCR, while TCRdb's copy carries only in-frame clones and drops some. The sample yields over 200,000 clones, 88% seen once. The sequencing sample was made of peripheral blood. These receptors were obtained from a woman aged 40 to 50 who had recovered from COVID-19.

The chain couples TRBV18 to TRBJ1-2; D unclear. Germline CDR1 is KGHSH and CDR2 is LQKENI. CDR3 length: 12 amino acids. V was pared by 3 bases and J by 14 bases, with 16 bases between. This chain's CDR3 is CASSPQTRNKTF. Here the CDR3 DNA reads TGTGCCAGCTCACCCCAGACAAGGAACAAAACCTTC.

This clone was recorded only once. J is TRBJ1-2 and V is TRBV7-2; D may be TRBD1 (5 bases). The CDR3 has 14 amino acids. The V end was cut by 3 bases, the J end by 4 bases, with 12 bases between. Germline V gene data show CDR1 as SGHTA and CDR2 as FQGNSA. The CDR3 DNA is TGTGCCAGCAGCTTGGGGGGTGGGGGCTATGGCTACACCTTC. Translating it yields CASSLGGGGYGYTF.

CDR3 region: CASSNSGIGEQFF. The CDR3 coding sequence is TGTGCCAGCAGCAATAGCGGGATCGGTGAGCAGTTCTTC. The chain uses TRBV7-6 and TRBJ2-1; 8 bases match TRBD2. Germline V gives CDR1 SGHVS, CDR2 FNYEAQ. V lost 5 bases to trimming and J lost 9 bases; unmatched junction nucleotides: 6. The CDR3 extends over 13 amino acids.

A single count supports this clone. This chain connects TRBV7-2 to TRBJ1-6, with TRBD1 as a possible D gene (6 bases). V dropped 5 bases and J dropped 9 bases, with 14 bases sitting between them. The CDR3 totals 14 residues. Germline CDR1 SGHTA, CDR2 FQGNSA. The CDR3 loop reads CASSPGAMGSPLHF. CDR3 nucleotides: TGTGCCAGCAGCCCAGGGGCCATGGGTTCACCCCTCCACTTT.

The rearrangement joins TRBV4-1 to TRBJ1-5; the D is unclear. Deletions cut 4 bases from V and 0 bases from J, with 13 bases between. The germline V gene has CDR1 MGHRA and CDR2 YSYEKL. The CDR3 sequence is 16 residues long. Here the CDR3 DNA reads TGCGCCAGCAGCCCCCGTGCGGCACATAGCAATCAGCCCCAGCATTTT. Amino acids: CASSPRAAHSNQPQHF.

This chain links TRBV27 with TRBJ2-5; 15 nucleotides align to TRBD2. With 5 bases clipped from V and 7 bases from J, the junction kept 8 bases outside the gene matches. CDR1 is MNHEY, CDR2 SMNVEV, per germline (reference sequence). The CDR3 contains 16 residues. This chain's CDR3 is CASSPGTSGRLGTQYF. Here the CDR3 DNA reads TGTGCCAGCAGTCCCGGGACTAGCGGGAGGCTGGGGACCCAGTACTTC.

The rearrangement links TRBV29-1 to TRBJ1-5; a possible D gene is TRBD1 (5 bases). Germline loops: CDR1 SQVTM, CDR2 ANQGSEA. V lost 5 bases to trimming and J lost 6 bases, with 14 bases between them. The CDR3 loop spans 13 amino acids. For the CDR3, the DNA is TGCAGCGTTCGCGAAGTGGGGGGTCAGCCCCAGCATTTT. Translation gives CSVREVGGQPQHF.

This clone came up once. The V call is TRBV12-3 or TRBV12-4, the J call TRBJ1-4; unclear D gene. The CDR3 totals 11 residues. V lost 6 bases and J lost 8, with 7 bases in between. The CDR3 loop reads CASSPGEKLFF. Here the CDR3 DNA reads TGTGCCAGCAGCCCGGGGGAAAAACTGTTTTTT.

This clone was seen once. This chain connects TRBV12-5 to TRBJ2-3; a possible D gene is TRBD2 (5 bases). Trimming took 8 bases from V and 1 from J, leaving 10 bases between them. There are 13 residues in the CDR3. In germline, CDR1 is LGHNT, CDR2 FRNRAP. The CDR3 bases are TGTGCTAGTTCCTTTAGCGGCACAGATACGCAGTATTTT. Protein product: CASSFSGTDTQYF.

This chain joins TRBV30 and TRBJ2-4, with D maybe TRBD1 (11 bases). The CDR3 spans 15 residues. The V gene's germline CDR1 is GTSNPN and CDR2 SVGIG (reference sequence). Trimming took 3 bases from V and 9 from J, leaving 21 bases between them. The CDR3 reads CAWSSLAGQGGIQYF. The DNA for the CDR3 is TGTGCCTGGAGCTCACTAGCGGGACAGGGGGGCATTCAGTACTTC.

The V gene is TRBV28, the J gene TRBJ2-3; TRBD2 aligns across 12 bases. Unmatched junction bases numbered 15, after V lost 7 bases and J lost 1 base. The CDR3 runs to 19 residues. Germline assignment: CDR1 MDHEN and CDR2 SYDVKM. The CDR3 region has the DNA TGTGCCAGCACGTTGGGGGTACTAGCGGGAGGAGGGGGCACAGATACGCAGTATTTT. It specifies CASTLGVLAGGGGTDTQYF.

V gene TRBV20-1 combines with J gene TRBJ1-4, with D possibly TRBD1 on 6 matching bases. Germline V CDR1 and CDR2: DFQATT, SNEGSKA (reference sequence). This CDR3 comprises 14 residues. V lost 3 bases to trimming and J lost 4 bases, with 12 bases between them. In DNA form, the CDR3 reads TGCAGTGCTAGTCTCGGGACATTTAATGAAAAACTGTTTTTT. Its translation: CSASLGTFNEKLFF.

The chain has TRBV10-3 and TRBJ1-1, with 7 bases matching TRBD1. CDR3 length: 15 residues. Per the germline V gene, CDR1 is ENHRY and CDR2 is SYGVKD. Trimming took 6 bases from V and 5 from J; bases not matched to a gene: 12. CDR3 loop: CAIRNTTGRPTEAFF. CDR3 nucleotide sequence: TGTGCCATCAGAAACACGACAGGGCGACCTACTGAAGCTTTCTTT.

V usage is TRBV11-2 and J usage is TRBJ1-6; D is possibly TRBD1 (6 bases). Germline V CDR1 and CDR2: SGHAT, FQNNGV. The length of the CDR3 is 15 residues. Trimming removed 6 bases from V and 7 bases from J, with 16 bases in between. The CDR3 region has the DNA TGTGCCAGCAGGACACAGGGCTACCCCAATTCACCCCTCCACTTT. It encodes CASRTQGYPNSPLHF.

The CDR3 here is CASSPPPGRAEAFF. In nucleotides, the CDR3 is TGTGCCAGCAGCCCTCCCCCAGGGAGGGCTGAAGCTTTCTTT. The chain recombines TRBV7-2 with TRBJ1-1; maybe TRBD1 (5 bases). CDR3 length: 14 amino acids. Germline V CDR1 and CDR2: SGHTA, FQGNSA. Between the trimmed V and J ends, which lost 5 bases and 6 bases, there was a span of 16 bases. Full variable domain (remainder filled in from reference TRBV7-2 and TRBJ1-1): GAGVSQSPSNKVTEKGKDVELRCDPISGHTALYWYRQSLGQGLEFLIYFQGNSAPDKSGLPSDRFSAERTGGSVSTLTIQRTQQEDSAVYLCASSPPPGRAEAFFGQGTRLTVV.

The chain has TRBV7-2 and TRBJ2-1; 9 nucleotides match TRBD2. The germline V gene encodes CDR1 SGHTA and CDR2 FQGNSA. Trimming took 5 bases from V and 3 from J; bases not matched to a gene: 5. CDR3 length: 15 amino acids. In DNA form, the CDR3 reads TGTGCCAGCAGCCCCTGGACTAGCGACTACAATGAGCAGTTCTTC. It specifies CASSPWTSDYNEQFF.

The chain couples TRBV28 to TRBJ1-6, with D possibly being TRBD1 (5 bases). This CDR3 is 13 amino acids long. The V gene lost 8 bases and the J gene lost 7 bases, with 12 bases spanning the gap. Germline V CDR1 and CDR2: MDHEN, SYDVKM. The CDR3 nucleotides read TGTGCCAGCGGCGGGGCCCCAAATTCACCCCTCCACTTT. Amino acids: CASGGAPNSPLHF.